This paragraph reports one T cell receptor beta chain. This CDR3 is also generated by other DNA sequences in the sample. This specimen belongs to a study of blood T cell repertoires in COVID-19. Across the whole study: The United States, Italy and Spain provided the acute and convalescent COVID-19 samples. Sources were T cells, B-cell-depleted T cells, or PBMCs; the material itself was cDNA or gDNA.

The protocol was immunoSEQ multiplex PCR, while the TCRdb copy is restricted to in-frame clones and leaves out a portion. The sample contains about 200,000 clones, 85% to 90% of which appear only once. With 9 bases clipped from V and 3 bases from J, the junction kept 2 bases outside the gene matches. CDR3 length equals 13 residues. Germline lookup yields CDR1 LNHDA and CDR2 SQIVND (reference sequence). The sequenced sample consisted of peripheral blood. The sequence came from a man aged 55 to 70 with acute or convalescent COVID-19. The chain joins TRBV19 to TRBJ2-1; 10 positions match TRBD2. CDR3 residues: CASSSGGYNEQFF. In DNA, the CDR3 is TGTGCCAGCTCTAGCGGGGGCTACAATGAGCAGTTCTTC. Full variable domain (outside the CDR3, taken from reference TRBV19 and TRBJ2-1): DGGITQSPKYLFRKEGQNVTLSCEQNLNHDAMYWYRQDPGQGLRLIYYSQIVNDFQKGDIAEGYSVSREKKESFPLTVTSAQKNPTAFYLCASSSGGYNEQFFGPGTRLTVL.